These 3 T cell receptor beta chains were sequenced from one sample in a study of T cell repertoires in MIS-A myocarditis. Sequencing was performed with immunoSEQ multiplex PCR; in TCRdb, only in-frame clones are kept and a portion is missing. Of about 16,000 clones in the sample, 70% to 85% were seen once. What was sequenced was left ventricle heart tissue obtained at autopsy. The origin of the receptors is a man younger than 35 with fulminant myocarditis from multisystem inflammatory syndrome in adults (MIS-A) after COVID-19.

The rearrangement uses TRBV9 and TRBJ2-3, with TRBD1 as a possible D gene (5 bases). V was pared by 4 bases and J by 5 bases, with 14 bases between. The germline V gene encodes CDR1 SGDLS and CDR2 YYNGEE. The CDR3 has 14 residues. CDR3 region: CASSSRQFQDTQYF. CDR3 DNA sequence: TGTGCCAGCAGCTCTAGACAGTTCCAAGATACGCAGTATTTT.

V gene TRBV9 combines with J gene TRBJ1-1; the match to TRBD1 covers 8 bases. The germline gives CDR1 SGDLS, CDR2 YYNGEE. J lost 3 bases, V lost 4 bases, and 8 bases had no gene match. The CDR3 extends over 15 amino acids. CDR3 DNA: TGTGCCAGCAGCTCCCGGACAGGGTCCTACACTGAAGCTTTCTTT. Translation: CASSSRTGSYTEAFF.

J is TRBJ2-5 and V is TRBV5-1; perhaps TRBD2 as D (6 bases). The germline gives CDR1 SGHRS, CDR2 YFSETQ. Trimming shortened V by 3 bases and J by 4 bases, and 16 bases separated the two germline ends. The CDR3 totals 15 residues. For the CDR3, the DNA is TGCGCCAGCAGCTCGAACGGCGGGAACGTAGAGACCCAGTACTTC. Its translation is CASSSNGGNVETQYF. Based on the CDR3 plus reference TRBV5-1 and TRBJ2-5, the full variable domain is KAGVTQTPRYLIKTRGQQVTLSCSPISGHRSVSWYQQTPGQGLQFLFEYFSETQRNKGNFPGRFSGRQFSNSRSEMNVSTLELGDSALYLCASSSNGGNVETQYFGPGTRLLVL.